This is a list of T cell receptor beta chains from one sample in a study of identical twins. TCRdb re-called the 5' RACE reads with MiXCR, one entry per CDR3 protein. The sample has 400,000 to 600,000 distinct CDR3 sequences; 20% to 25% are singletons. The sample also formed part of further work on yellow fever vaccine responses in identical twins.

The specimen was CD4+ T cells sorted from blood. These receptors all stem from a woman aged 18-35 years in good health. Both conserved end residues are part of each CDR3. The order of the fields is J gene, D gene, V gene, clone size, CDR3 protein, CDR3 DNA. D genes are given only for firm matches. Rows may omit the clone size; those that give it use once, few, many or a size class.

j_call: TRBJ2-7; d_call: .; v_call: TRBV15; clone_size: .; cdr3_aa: CATSRSGTPAYEQYF; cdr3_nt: TGTGCCACCAGCAGATCCGGGACGCCAGCCTACGAGCAGTACTTC
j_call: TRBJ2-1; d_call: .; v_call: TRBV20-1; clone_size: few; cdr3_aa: CSATRPNEQFF; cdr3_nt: TGCAGTGCTACGCGGCCGAATGAGCAGTTCTTC
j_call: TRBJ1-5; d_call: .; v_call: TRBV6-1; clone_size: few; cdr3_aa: CASSSQRAQPQHF; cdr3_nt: TGTGCCAGCAGCTCACAACGGGCTCAGCCCCAGCATTTT
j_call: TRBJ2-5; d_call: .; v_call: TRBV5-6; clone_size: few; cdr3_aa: CASRDWRRGTQYF; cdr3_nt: TGTGCCAGCAGGGACTGGAGGAGGGGGACCCAGTACTTC
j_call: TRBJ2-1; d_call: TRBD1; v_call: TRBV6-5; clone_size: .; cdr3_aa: CASSYFPGQGEVDEQFF; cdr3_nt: TGTGCCAGCAGTTACTTCCCGGGACAGGGGGAAGTAGATGAGCAGTTCTTC
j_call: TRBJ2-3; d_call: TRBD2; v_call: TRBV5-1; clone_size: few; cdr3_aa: CASSKTSGSVSDTQYF; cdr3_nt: TGCGCCAGCAGCAAGACTAGCGGGAGCGTATCTGATACGCAGTATTTT
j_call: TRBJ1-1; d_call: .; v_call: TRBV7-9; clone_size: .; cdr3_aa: CASSPQVPGMNTEAFF; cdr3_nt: TGTGCCAGCAGCCCCCAGGTTCCGGGAATGAACACTGAAGCTTTCTTT
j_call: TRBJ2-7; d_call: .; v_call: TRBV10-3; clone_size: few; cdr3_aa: CAISEGRFGYEQYF; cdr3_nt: TGTGCCATCAGTGAAGGCCGTTTTGGCTACGAGCAGTACTTC
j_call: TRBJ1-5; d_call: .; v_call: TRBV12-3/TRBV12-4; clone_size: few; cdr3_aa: CASSLGQAVLSNQPQHF; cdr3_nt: TGTGCCAGCAGTTTAGGACAGGCCGTCCTTAGCAATCAGCCCCAGCATTTT
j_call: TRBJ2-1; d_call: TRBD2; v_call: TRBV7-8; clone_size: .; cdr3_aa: CASSLVVYSGGLNGRDF; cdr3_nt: TGTGCCAGCAGCTTAGTCGTTTATAGCGGGGGCCTGAATGGGAGGGACTTC
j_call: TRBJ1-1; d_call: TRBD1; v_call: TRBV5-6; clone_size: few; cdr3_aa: CASSFDRGRVGGTEAFF; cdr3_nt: TGTGCCAGCAGCTTCGACAGGGGGCGCGTTGGGGGCACTGAAGCTTTCTTT
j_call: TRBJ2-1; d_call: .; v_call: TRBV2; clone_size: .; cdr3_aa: CASSVAQYNEQFF; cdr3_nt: TGTGCCAGCAGTGTTGCCCAATACAATGAGCAGTTCTTC
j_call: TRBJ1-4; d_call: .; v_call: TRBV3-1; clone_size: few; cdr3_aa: CASSQAFEGEKLFF; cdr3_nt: TGTGCCAGCAGCCAAGCGTTTGAAGGTGAAAAACTGTTTTTT
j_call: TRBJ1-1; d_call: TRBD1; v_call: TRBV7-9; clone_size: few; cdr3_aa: CASSQGGLDTEAFF; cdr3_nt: TGTGCCAGCAGCCAAGGGGGCTTGGACACTGAAGCTTTCTTT
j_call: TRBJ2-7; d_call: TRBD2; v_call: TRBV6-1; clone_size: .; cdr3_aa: CASRLAGAVYEQYF; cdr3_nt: TGTGCCAGCAGGCTAGCGGGAGCGGTATACGAGCAGTACTTC
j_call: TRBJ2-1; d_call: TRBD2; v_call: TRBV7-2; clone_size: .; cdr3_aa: CASSLAGVVGNEQFF; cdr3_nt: TGTGCCAGCAGCCTAGCGGGAGTGGTGGGAAATGAGCAGTTCTTC
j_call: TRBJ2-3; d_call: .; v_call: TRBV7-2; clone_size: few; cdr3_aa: CASSLEAGATDTQYF; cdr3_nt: TGTGCCAGCAGCTTAGAGGCAGGGGCCACAGATACGCAGTATTTT
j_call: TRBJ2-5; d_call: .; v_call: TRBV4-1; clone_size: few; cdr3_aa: CASSRGQLETQYF; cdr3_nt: TGCGCCAGCAGCCGAGGACAGCTAGAGACCCAGTACTTC
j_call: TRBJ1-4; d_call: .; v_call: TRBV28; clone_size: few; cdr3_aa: CASTRGGGNEKLFF; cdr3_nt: TGTGCCAGCACTAGGGGCGGGGGTAATGAAAAACTGTTTTTT
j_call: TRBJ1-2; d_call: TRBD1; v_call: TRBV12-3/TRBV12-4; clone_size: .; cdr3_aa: CASSREGALGYTF; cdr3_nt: TGTGCCAGCAGCCGAGAGGGGGCCTTGGGCTACACCTTC
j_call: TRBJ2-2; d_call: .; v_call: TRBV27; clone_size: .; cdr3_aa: CASSFWGINTGELFF; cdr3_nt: TGTGCCAGCAGTTTTTGGGGCATAAACACCGGGGAGCTGTTTTTT
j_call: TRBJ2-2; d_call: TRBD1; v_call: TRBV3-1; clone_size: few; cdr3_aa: CASSRTGTATGELFF; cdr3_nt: TGTGCCAGCAGCCGAACCGGGACAGCCACCGGGGAGCTGTTTTTT
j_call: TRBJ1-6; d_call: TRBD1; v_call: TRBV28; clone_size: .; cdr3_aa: CASSRGQGPYNSPLHF; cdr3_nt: TGTGCCAGCAGTCGCGGACAGGGACCCTATAATTCACCCCTCCACTTT
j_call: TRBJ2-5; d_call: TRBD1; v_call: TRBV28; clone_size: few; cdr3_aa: CASSSPMGQGMPQYF; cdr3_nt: TGTGCCAGCAGTTCCCCGATGGGACAGGGTATGCCCCAGTACTTC
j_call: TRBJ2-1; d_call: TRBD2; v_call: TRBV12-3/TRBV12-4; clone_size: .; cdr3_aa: CASSPSAGNTNEQFF; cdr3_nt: TGTGCCAGCAGTCCCTCAGCGGGGAACACCAATGAGCAGTTCTTC
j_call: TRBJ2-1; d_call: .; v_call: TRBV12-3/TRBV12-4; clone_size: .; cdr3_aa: CASSLSDRAGEQFF; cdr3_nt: TGTGCCAGCAGTTTAAGTGATAGGGCGGGTGAGCAGTTCTTC
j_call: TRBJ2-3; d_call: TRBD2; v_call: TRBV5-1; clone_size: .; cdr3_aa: CASSFTSGSPDTQYF; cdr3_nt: TGCGCCAGCAGCTTTACTAGCGGGAGTCCAGATACGCAGTATTTT
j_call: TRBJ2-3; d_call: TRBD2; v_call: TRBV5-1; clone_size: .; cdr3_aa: CASSLRGLSSTDTQYF; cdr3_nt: TGCGCCAGCAGCCTAAGGGGACTATCTAGCACAGATACGCAGTATTTT
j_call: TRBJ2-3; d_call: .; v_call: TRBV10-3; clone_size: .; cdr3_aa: CASGVQGSTDTQYF; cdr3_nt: TGTGCCAGCGGGGTGCAGGGGAGCACAGATACGCAGTATTTT
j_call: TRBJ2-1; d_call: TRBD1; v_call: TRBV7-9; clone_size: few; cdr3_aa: CASSLMGTGPYNEQFF; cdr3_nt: TGTGCCAGCAGCTTAATGGGGACAGGCCCCTACAATGAGCAGTTCTTC
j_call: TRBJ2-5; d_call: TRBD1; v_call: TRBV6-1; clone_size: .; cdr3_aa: CASSRSQTGGLWRETQYF; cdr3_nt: TGTGCCAGCAGCCGAAGCCAGACAGGGGGCTTGTGGCGAGAGACCCAGTACTTC
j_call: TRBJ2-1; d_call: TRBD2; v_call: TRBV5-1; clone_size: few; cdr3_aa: CASSPSGTTYNEQFF; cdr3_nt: TGCGCCAGCAGCCCTAGCGGGACCACCTACAATGAGCAGTTCTTC
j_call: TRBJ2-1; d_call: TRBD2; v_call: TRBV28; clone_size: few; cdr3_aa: CASSFLREAAGQFF; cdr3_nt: TGTGCCAGCAGTTTCTTGCGGGAGGCCGCGGGGCAGTTCTTC
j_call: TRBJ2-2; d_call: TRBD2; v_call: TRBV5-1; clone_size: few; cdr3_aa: CASRMTSIGRLGELFF; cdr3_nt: TGCGCCAGCAGGATGACTAGCATCGGTCGTCTTGGGGAGCTGTTTTTT
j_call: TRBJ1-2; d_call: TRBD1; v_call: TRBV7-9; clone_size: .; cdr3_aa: CASSVGQGANYGYTF; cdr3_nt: TGTGCCAGCAGCGTAGGACAGGGGGCTAACTATGGCTACACCTTC
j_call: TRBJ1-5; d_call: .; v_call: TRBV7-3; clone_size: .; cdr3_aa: CASSLTVEIVHLPQHF; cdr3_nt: TGTGCCAGCAGCTTAACGGTCGAAATAGTCCACTTGCCCCAGCATTTT
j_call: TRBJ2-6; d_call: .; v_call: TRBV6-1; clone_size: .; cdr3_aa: CASRWDSGANVLTF; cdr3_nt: TGTGCCAGCAGATGGGACTCTGGGGCCAACGTCCTGACTTTC
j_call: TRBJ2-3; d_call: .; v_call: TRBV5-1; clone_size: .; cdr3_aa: CASSLGGSGTDTQYF; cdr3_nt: TGCGCCAGCAGCTTGGGGGGAAGCGGCACAGATACGCAGTATTTT
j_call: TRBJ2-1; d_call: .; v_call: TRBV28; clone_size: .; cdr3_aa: CASSYILEQFF; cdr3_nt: TGTGCCAGCAGTTACATCTTAGAGCAGTTCTTC
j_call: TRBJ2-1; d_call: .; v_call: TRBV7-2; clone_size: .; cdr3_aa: CASSLARIGNEQFF; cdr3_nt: TGTGCCAGCAGCTTAGCTAGGATTGGTAATGAGCAGTTCTTC
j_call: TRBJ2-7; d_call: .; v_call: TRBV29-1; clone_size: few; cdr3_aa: CSVGQASYEQYF; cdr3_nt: TGCAGCGTTGGGCAGGCATCCTACGAGCAGTACTTC
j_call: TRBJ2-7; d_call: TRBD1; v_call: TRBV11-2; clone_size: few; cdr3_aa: CASSPATGGIVYEQYF; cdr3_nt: TGTGCCAGCAGCCCAGCGACAGGGGGCATAGTCTACGAGCAGTACTTC
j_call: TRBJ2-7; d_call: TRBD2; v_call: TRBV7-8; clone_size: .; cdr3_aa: CASSLARTRLYEQYF; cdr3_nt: TGTGCCAGCAGCTTAGCGAGGACTAGGTTGTACGAGCAGTACTTC
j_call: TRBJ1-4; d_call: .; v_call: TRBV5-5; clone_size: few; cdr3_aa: CASSSPSGEGEKLFF; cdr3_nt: TGTGCCAGCAGCTCACCCTCTGGGGAAGGTGAAAAACTGTTTTTT
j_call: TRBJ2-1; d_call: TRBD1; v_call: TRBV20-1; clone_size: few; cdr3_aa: CSARTPTGTAIEGSYNEQFF; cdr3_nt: TGCAGTGCTAGAACCCCGACCGGGACAGCTATCGAAGGATCCTACAATGAGCAGTTCTTC
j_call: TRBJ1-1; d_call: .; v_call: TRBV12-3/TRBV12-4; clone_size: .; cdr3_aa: CASRGRTANTEAFF; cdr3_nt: TGTGCCAGCAGGGGGAGGACGGCTAACACTGAAGCTTTCTTT
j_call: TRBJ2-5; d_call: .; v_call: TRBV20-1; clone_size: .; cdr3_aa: CSARYDPGQETQYF; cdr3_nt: TGCAGTGCTAGATACGATCCAGGGCAAGAGACCCAGTACTTC